This entry lists 23 T cell receptor beta chains sequenced from one sample in a study of T cell responses to AZD1222 COVID-19 vaccine. Sequencing was performed with immunoSEQ multiplex PCR; in TCRdb, only in-frame clones are kept and a portion is missing. Of 90,000 to 120,000 clones detected, 70% to 90% appear once; the ten largest clones hold 4.5% to 5.5%. The starting material was peripheral blood, obtained 28 days after the second AZD1222 dose. These receptors were collected from an adult who received the AZD1222 COVID-19 vaccine.

The rearrangement uses TRBV18 and TRBJ1-4; D gene unclear. The germline V gene has CDR1 KGHSH and CDR2 LQKENI. The length of the CDR3 is 14 residues. The V and J ends lost 2 bases and 7 bases respectively, with 11 bases between them. As DNA, the CDR3 is TGTGCCAGCTCACCAAGGGCGGGTGGTGAAAAACTGTTTTTT. Its protein is CASSPRAGGEKLFF.

The chain has TRBV7-8 and TRBJ1-2, with TRBD1 as a possible D gene (6 bases). The CDR3 has 15 residues. V lost 1 base to trimming and J lost 2 bases, with 11 bases between them. Germline values: CDR1 SGHVS, CDR2 FQNEAQ. The CDR3 DNA sequence: TGTGCCAGCAGCTTAGACAGTCAGGGGAACTATGGCTACACCTTC. Translated, it gives CASSLDSQGNYGYTF. The full variable domain, with the rest looked up from reference TRBV7-8 and TRBJ1-2, is GAGVSQSPRYKVAKRGQDVALRCDPISGHVSLFWYQQALGQGPEFLTYFQNEAQLDKSGLPSDRFFAERPEGSVSTLKIQRTQQEDSAVYLCASSLDSQGNYGYTFGSGTRLTVV.

This chain links TRBV12-3 or TRBV12-4 with TRBJ1-5; D gene unclear. CDR3 size: 12 residues. Trimming left V 6 bases short and J 6 bases short, with 9 bases between. CDR3 in amino acids: CASSPGPQPQHF. CDR3 nucleotides: TGTGCCAGCAGCCCTGGGCCTCAGCCCCAGCATTTT.

This clone was seen once. The gene calls are TRBV9 and TRBJ2-2, with D possibly being TRBD2 (5 bases). Germline lookup yields CDR1 SGDLS and CDR2 YYNGEE. The CDR3 sequence is 15 residues long. Trimming stripped 0 bases from V and 6 bases from J, with 12 bases between. The CDR3 coding sequence is TGTGCCAGCAGCGTAGGTCAGGTCGGGGCCGGGGAGCTGTTTTTT. Protein: CASSVGQVGAGELFF. The variable domain in full, completed from reference TRBV9 and TRBJ2-2, reads DSGVTQTPKHLITATGQRVTLRCSPRSGDLSVYWYQQSLDQGLQFLIQYYNGEERAKGNILERFSAQQFPDLHSELNLSSLELGDSALYFCASSVGQVGAGELFFGEGSRLTVL.

The genes are TRBV5-1 and TRBJ2-7; 7 nucleotides agree with TRBD2. This CDR3 contains 15 residues. Germline V gene lookup returns CDR1 SGHRS and CDR2 YFSETQ. Losses at the gene ends were 1 base for V and 4 bases for J; bases not matched to a gene: 8. This CDR3 reads CASSLPMKGGYEQYF. The DNA for the CDR3 is TGCGCCAGCAGCTTGCCCATGAAGGGAGGGTACGAGCAGTACTTC.

The chain joins TRBV5-5 to TRBJ2-7, with 8 bases aligning to TRBD1. With 4 bases clipped from V and 2 bases from J, the junction kept 8 bases outside the gene matches. Germline CDR1 is SGHKS and CDR2 is YYEKEE (reference sequence). The CDR3 runs to 15 residues. The CDR3 DNA sequence: TGTGCCAGCAGCCTAGGGTCAGGGGGCACCTACGAGCAGTACTTC. Amino acids: CASSLGSGGTYEQYF.

The chain is built from TRBV28 and TRBJ2-3; 9 nucleotides align to TRBD1. This CDR3 is built from 14 residues. V shed 4 bases and J 2 bases; nucleotides not matched to a gene: 1. CDR1 MDHEN and CDR2 SYDVKM come from the germline V gene. The CDR3 DNA is TGTGCCAGCAGTTGGACAGGGGTCACAGATACGCAGTATTTT. This encodes CASSWTGVTDTQYF.

This clone occurred once. The rearrangement uses TRBV7-3 and TRBJ1-4; no firm D call. The CDR3 length is 15 residues. V lost 2 bases to trimming and J lost 7 bases, with 14 bases between them. The germline gives CDR1 SGHTA, CDR2 FQGTGA. This CDR3 reads CASSLLAPPGEKLFF. CDR3 DNA: TGTGCCAGCAGCTTACTAGCACCGCCAGGTGAAAAACTGTTTTTT.

The gene calls are TRBV29-1 and TRBJ1-2; D is uncertain. This CDR3 region has 12 residues. V was clipped by 7 bases and J by 8 bases, with 17 bases between them. In germline, CDR1 is SQVTM, CDR2 ANQGSEA. In DNA, the CDR3 is TGCAGCGCGGACGTTGGGCCTGGCGGCTACACCTTC. As protein: CSADVGPGGYTF.

The rearrangement links TRBV9 to TRBJ2-7, with D hard to call. The V end lost 4 bases, the J end lost 1 base, and 15 bases lay between the germline ends. Germline CDR1 is SGDLS and CDR2 is YYNGEE. The CDR3 contains 15 residues. This chain's CDR3 is CASSPPQSRSYEQYF. CDR3 nucleotide sequence: TGTGCCAGCAGCCCCCCCCAAAGCCGATCCTACGAGCAGTACTTC.

Only one count was recorded for this clone. This chain links TRBV5-1 with TRBJ1-1; a possible D gene is TRBD1 (5 bases). Deletions cut 4 bases from V and 0 bases from J, with 16 bases between. Germline CDR1 and CDR2: SGHRS and YFSETQ. This CDR3 spans 16 amino acids. This CDR3 is CASSMGTERLNTEAFF. The CDR3 coding sequence is TGCGCCAGCAGCATGGGGACGGAGAGATTGAACACTGAAGCTTTCTTT.

The rearrangement links TRBV6-2 or TRBV6-3 to TRBJ1-1; 7 bases agree with TRBD1. J was trimmed by 1 base and V by 0 bases; bases with no gene match: 2. CDR3 size: 15 residues. Germline V CDR1 and CDR2: MNHEY, SVGEGT. The CDR3, as DNA: TGTGCCAGCAGTTACTCCCGGACAGGGAACACTGAAGCTTTCTTT. Translated: CASSYSRTGNTEAFF.

This clone occurred a few times. The chain links TRBV6-2 or TRBV6-3 to TRBJ1-1, with 8 bases fitting TRBD1. The germline gives CDR1 MNHEY, CDR2 SVGEGT. The CDR3 contains 13 residues. Unmatched junction bases numbered 6, after V lost 5 bases and J lost 7 bases. CDR3 sequence reads: CASSRQGLNEAFF. CDR3 DNA: TGTGCCAGCAGTCGACAGGGGTTAAATGAAGCTTTCTTT.

This chain connects TRBV19 to TRBJ1-5; D is perhaps TRBD1 (5 bases). The ends were cut back, 7 bases at V and 2 bases at J, with 15 bases in the middle. The CDR3 is 15 residues long. CDR1 and CDR2 from the germline V gene are LNHDA and SQIVND (reference sequence). CDR3 sequence reads: CASTRVGRGNQPQHF. The CDR3 DNA is TGTGCCAGTACCAGGGTGGGCAGGGGCAATCAGCCCCAGCATTTT.

The J gene is TRBJ1-1, the V gene TRBV11-1; 7 positions match TRBD1. The ends lost 6 bases at V and 4 bases at J; junction bases unmatched: 2. CDR3 length equals 12 residues. Germline V gene sequence: CDR1 SGHAT, CDR2 FQDESV (reference sequence). Here the CDR3 DNA reads TGTGCCAGCAGTCGACAGGGCACTGAAGCTTTCTTT. Its translation is CASSRQGTEAFF.

The CDR3, as DNA: TGTGCCAGCAGGGGGGGACTGAACACTGAAGCTTTCTTT. Residues: CASRGGLNTEAFF. This chain joins TRBV6-5 and TRBJ1-1, with D possibly matching TRBD1 (5 bases). Trimming shortened V by 6 bases and J by 0 bases, and 8 bases separated the two germline ends. Germline V CDR1 and CDR2: MNHEY, SVGAGI. This CDR3 is 13 amino acids long.

The V and J genes are TRBV11-2 and TRBJ2-7; 7 bases are shared with TRBD1. The J segment lost 2 bases and the V segment lost 1 base, leaving 2 bases of the junction unmatched. Germline V CDR1 and CDR2: SGHAT, FQNNGV. The CDR3 covers 14 residues. CDR3 DNA sequence: TGTGCCAGCAGCTTAGCACAGGGGCCCTACGAGCAGTACTTC. Residues: CASSLAQGPYEQYF.

This chain joins TRBV4-1 and TRBJ2-5; D remains unclear. The germline V gene has CDR1 MGHRA and CDR2 YSYEKL. Trimming left V 1 base short and J 2 bases short, with 20 bases between. The CDR3 runs to 18 residues. The CDR3 here is CASSQGRAQAAKQETQYF. The CDR3 nucleotides read TGCGCCAGCAGCCAAGGAAGGGCCCAGGCGGCCAAACAAGAGACCCAGTACTTC.

J is TRBJ2-7 and V is TRBV12-2; the DNA was not compared with TRBD1, the D call given in the table. TRBV12-2 is a known pseudogene. CDR3 length: 17 amino acids. The CDR3 reads CASRSGGDRDRFDEQYF. The CDR3 bases are TGTGCAAGTCGCTCAGGGGGGGACAGGGATAGGTTCGACGAGCAGTACTTC.

V gene TRBV10-3 combines with J gene TRBJ2-5; 11 nucleotides match TRBD2. J lost 4 bases, V lost 5 bases, and 3 bases had no gene match. The length of the CDR3 is 14 residues. CDR1 is ENHRY, CDR2 SYGVKD, per germline. This CDR3 is CAISSSGGSETQYF. The CDR3, as DNA: TGTGCCATCAGTTCTAGCGGGGGGTCAGAGACCCAGTACTTC.

The chain recombines TRBV7-2 with TRBJ1-3, with D hard to call. Trimming shortened V by 7 bases and J by 4 bases, and 11 bases separated the two germline ends. Germline V gene sequence: CDR1 SGHTA, CDR2 FQGNSA. The CDR3 covers 13 residues. CDR3 sequence (DNA): TGTGCCAGCACCGCGATACAGGGAAACACCATATATTTT. It encodes CASTAIQGNTIYF.

The chain has TRBV5-6 and TRBJ2-4; TRBD2 agrees at 7 bases. V lost 5 bases to trimming and J lost 9 bases; unmatched junction nucleotides: 17. Germline-derived CDR1 and CDR2 are SGHDT and YYEEEE. This CDR3 contains 16 residues. This CDR3 reads CASSFYQTSTYSIQYF. The CDR3 DNA sequence: TGTGCCAGCAGTTTCTACCAGACTAGCACTTATAGCATTCAGTACTTC.

The chain uses TRBV19 and TRBJ2-1; TRBD1 agrees at 7 bases. Germline CDR1 reads LNHDA; CDR2 reads SQIVND (reference sequence). The CDR3 sequence is 13 residues long. Trimming removed 2 bases from V and 9 bases from J; junction bases left unmatched: 4. This chain's CDR3 is CASSIRTGSEQFF. CDR3 sequence (DNA): TGTGCCAGTAGTATAAGGACAGGTAGTGAGCAGTTCTTC.